This T cell receptor (beta chain) comes out of a study of blood T cell repertoires in COVID-19. Whole-study context: Samples came from the United States, Italy and Spain, spanning acute and convalescent COVID-19.

Per the original methods: Estimation of nucleated cell counts was performed using reference gene primer amplification. This table comes from immunoSEQ multiplex PCR, and its TCRdb copy is limited to in-frame clones, with some not included. From that table come the V and J calls and clone size; the DNA was used to work out D and trimming. The table includes around 130,000 clones, roughly 82% detected once. This TCR came from a human donor in a cohort sampled during active COVID-19. Specimen: peripheral blood.

CDR3 protein: CASSQGGTQGFGYGYTF. CDR3 DNA sequence: TGCGCCAGCAGCCAAGGGGGGACACAGGGCTTCGGCTATGGCTACACCTTC. The chain combines TRBV4-1 with TRBJ1-2; possible D gene TRBD1, 6 bases. CDR1 is MGHRA, CDR2 YSYEKL, per germline. CDR3 length: 17 residues. Between the trimmed V and J ends, which lost 1 base and 4 bases, there was a span of 19 bases.